Each of the 10 T cell receptor beta chains below was sequenced from the same sample in a study of read filtering for tumor transcriptome and immune sequencing. This library used around 400 ng RNA and molecular barcoded adaptors spanning alpha/delta and beta/gamma chains. TCRdb used MiXCR to reprocess the reads, holding one entry per CDR3 protein. The repertoire holds around 35,000 distinct CDR3 sequences, with roughly 13% as singletons. The sequenced sample consisted of a population of CD138-negative cells sorted from bone marrow. The receptors shown here come from a donor aged 40 or over with multiple myeloma.

There are many counts of this clonotype. This chain connects TRBV29-1 to TRBJ1-1; D unclear. The CDR3 extends over 11 amino acids. The V gene lost 3 bases and the J gene lost 0 bases, with 2 bases spanning the gap. The germline gives CDR1 SQVTM, CDR2 ANQGSEA. The CDR3 region is CSVELNTEAFF. The CDR3 bases are TGCAGCGTTGAGTTGAACACTGAAGCTTTCTTT.

The sample holds a few counts of this clonotype. V is TRBV19 and J is TRBJ2-7; D gene ambiguous. The CDR3 contains 14 residues. Germline CDR1 LNHDA, CDR2 SQIVND (reference sequence). V gave up 6 bases and J gave up 7 bases, with 19 bases separating them. Written as DNA, the CDR3 is TGTGCCAGTAGCCCCCCTGTTGGCCGGTGGGAGCAGTACTTC. Its translation: CASSPPVGRWEQYF.

This clonotype was recorded a few times. J is TRBJ2-5 and V is TRBV7-6; no definite D call. CDR1 and CDR2 from the germline V gene are SGHVS and FNYEAQ. This CDR3 comprises 14 residues. Trimming removed 1 base at V and 0 bases at J, with 6 bases between. CDR3 residues: CASSLGGNQETQYF. CDR3 DNA sequence: TGTGCCAGCAGCTTAGGTGGCAACCAAGAGACCCAGTACTTC.

This clonotype was counted ten times or more. The chain carries TRBV5-4 and TRBJ2-1; TRBD2 matches at 8 bases. Germline assignment: CDR1 SGHNT and CDR2 YYREEE (reference sequence). J gave up 0 bases and V 5 bases, and 4 bases lay outside the gene matches. The CDR3 spans 15 residues. The chain's CDR3 is CASRGAGDSYNEQFF. For the CDR3, the DNA is TGTGCCAGCAGGGGAGCGGGAGACTCCTACAATGAGCAGTTCTTC.

Concerning this clonotype itself: Given a much more abundant clone one base away, this may be a read error. The chain employs TRBV29-1 and TRBJ2-5; a weak D match, TRBD2 (6 bases). V was shortened by 7 bases and J by 5 bases, with 14 bases between the two germline ends. CDR1 is SQVTM, CDR2 ANQGSEA, per germline. The CDR3 is made up of 12 amino acids. The CDR3 spells CSGLWGEETQYF. CDR3 nucleotides: TGCAGCGGATTATGGGGGGAGGAGACCCAGTACTTC.

The genes are TRBV5-4 and TRBJ2-7, with 8 bases matching TRBD1. The CDR3 has 11 residues. The V gene's germline CDR1 is SGHNT and CDR2 YYREEE (reference sequence). The trim removed 4 bases at V and 6 bases at J, leaving 0 bases unmatched. The CDR3 DNA reads TGTGCCAGCAGCACAGGGGGCGAGCAGTACTTC. This translates into CASSTGGEQYF.

There are many counts of this clonotype. The V gene is TRBV6-5, the J gene TRBJ1-1, with a tentative D call TRBD1 (5 bases). Germline CDR1 is MNHEY and CDR2 is SVGAGI. Trimming took off 8 bases at V and 8 bases at J, with 18 bases between the two ends. CDR3 length: 13 residues. The CDR3 DNA is TGTGCCAGCCACCCCGGGACCTCTTACGAAGCTTTCTTT. It yields the protein CASHPGTSYEAFF.

There are many counts of this clonotype. At one boundary the junction diverges from the germline segment, which might be a read error. The chain recombines TRBV4-3 with TRBJ2-1; maybe TRBD1 (6 bases). CDR1 and CDR2 from the germline V gene are LGHNA and YSLEER. The CDR3 runs 15 residues. CDR3 sequence reads: CASSPVGHPLNGQFF. CDR3 bases: TGCGCCAGCAGCCCCGTGGGACATCCACTCAATGGGCAGTTCTTC.

This clonotype was recorded at least ten times. In nucleotides, the CDR3 is TGTGCCAGCAGCTTATTTTCTCCCTTGACTAGCGGGTCTTACAATGAGCAGTTCTTC. It translates to CASSLFSPLTSGSYNEQFF. The V call is TRBV11-2, the J call TRBJ2-1; 10 bases align to TRBD2. CDR1 is SGHAT and CDR2 is FQNNGV in the germline V gene. V was pared by 2 bases and J by 4 bases, with 14 bases of the junction left unmatched. The CDR3 covers 19 residues.

Many counts were recorded for this clonotype. The chain joins TRBV29-1 to TRBJ2-5; 9 nucleotides agree with TRBD1. V was pared by 1 base and J by 10 bases, with 7 bases of the junction left unmatched. The germline V gene has CDR1 SQVTM and CDR2 ANQGSEA. The CDR3 length is 13 residues. The CDR3 region has the DNA TGCAGCGTTGAAGGGACAGGGGCCCCGGACCAGTACTTC. Protein sequence: CSVEGTGAPDQYF.